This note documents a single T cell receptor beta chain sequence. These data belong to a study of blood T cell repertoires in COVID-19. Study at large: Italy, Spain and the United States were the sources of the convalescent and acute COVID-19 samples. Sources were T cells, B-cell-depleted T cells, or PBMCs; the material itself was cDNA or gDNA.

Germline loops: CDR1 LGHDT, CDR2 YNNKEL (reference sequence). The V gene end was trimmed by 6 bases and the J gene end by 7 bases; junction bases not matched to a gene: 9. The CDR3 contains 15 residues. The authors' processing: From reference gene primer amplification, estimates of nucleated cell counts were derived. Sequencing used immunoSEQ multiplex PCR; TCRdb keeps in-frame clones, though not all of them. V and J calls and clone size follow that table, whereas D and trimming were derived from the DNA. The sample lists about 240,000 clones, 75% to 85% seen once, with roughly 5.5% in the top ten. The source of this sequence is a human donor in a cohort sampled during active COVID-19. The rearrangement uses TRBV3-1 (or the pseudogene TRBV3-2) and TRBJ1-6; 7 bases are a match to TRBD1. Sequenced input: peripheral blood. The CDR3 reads CASRLQGQRNSPLHF. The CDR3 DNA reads TGTGCCAGCAGACTTCAGGGACAGCGGAATTCACCCCTCCACTTT.